This TCR beta chain was recovered during a study of identical twins (dated by TCRdb to the mid-2010s). About the investigation overall: TCR alpha and beta repertoires from monozygotic twins, unrelated adults of various ages and cord blood were deep-sequenced to test whether fetal clonotypes persist. Replicate twin experiments were performed at different times using different library preparation protocols to rule out contamination. The investigation overall reported the following: Fewer insertions were carried by abundant cord blood beta clonotypes; a weaker similar trend was observed in young adult naive repertoires, while no such trend was observed in memory repertoires. Compared with coincidental sharing between unrelated individuals, an excess of low generation-probability sequences was observed among out-of-frame TCR alpha sequences shared between twins. Out-of-frame TCR alpha sharing in monozygotic twins was systematically underestimated by recombination models, whereas sharing between unrelated individuals was in agreement with the recombination models. Conclusions relied on cross-sectional statistical analysis, since the same donors could not be followed over many years. Excess twin sharing in beta out-of-frame sequences was weaker because fewer shared sequences lowered the signal-to-noise ratio. Zero-insertion analyses could be partly confounded by invariant T cells such as MAIT and iNKT, although diverse VJ usage argued against such confounding for most clonotypes.

Here V drops 6 bases and J drops 1 base, and the junction holds 3 bases not matched to any gene. From the cysteine up to the phenylalanine, the CDR3 has a length of 14 residues. Only the CDR3 DNA stays, 42 bases, in frame from base 1. Per the germline V gene (reference sequence), DFQATT is the CDR1 and SNEGSKA is the CDR2. This clonotype was recorded at least ten times. The specificity of this receptor is unknown. The sample holds no much larger clone one base away, and base qualities are not on file. Only healthy Caucasian donors were included. The twin cohort consisted of three pairs of female monozygotic twins, all aged roughly 18 to 30 years. Miltenyi CD45RO+ enrichment and human naive T-cell isolation kits were used to isolate memory (CD45RO+) and naive T cells from PBMC. The library relied on 5' RACE. TCRdb lists the instrument as Illumina HiSeq 2000. Template switching added a universal primer binding site, and the final cDNA carried a unique molecular identifier that allowed TCR cDNA molecules to be counted accurately. Specific primers in the conserved constant-segment region were used to synthesize first-strand cDNA for the TCR alpha and beta chains. Each cDNA library was double barcoded, with a SMART-Mk sample barcode plus Illumina barcodes, to control for contamination. TruSeq adapter sequences, together with Illumina sample barcodes, were added in two successive PCR steps. TCR alpha and beta cDNA libraries were sequenced on the Illumina HiSeq platform with custom primers. As for the original processing: Raw reads were processed with MiGEC to extract unique molecular identifiers, and MiXCR was used to determine CDR3 positions. For each individual, recombination models were inferred using an EM algorithm with the repgenHMM and IGoR tools. The analysis of shared clonotypes was done with the tcR package in R, with sharing normalized by the product of cloneset sizes. Out-of-frame nonproductive sequences were analyzed to study raw recombination free of thymic and clonal selection effects. Starting from the raw public reads, TCRdb applied fastp trimming at Q25, assembled clones with MiXCR and retained in-frame beta chains. One record per CDR3 amino acid sequence lists the most common genes and DNA. These V and J calls originate from TCRdb's pipeline instead of the authors' own analysis. This sample gives fewer than 350,000 distinct CDR3 sequences in total; less than 9% of them show up just once. Over 2% of the sample belongs to the ten largest clones.

This same sample was also part of a study on yellow fever vaccine responses in identical twins. The second study, in turn, reports: The T cell response to vaccination in identical twins was reported by the authors to appear partly convergent and partly personalized. In identical twins, the study followed T cell clones that responded to the vaccine with precision.

The source of this sequence is a woman between 18 and 29 years old in good health. The chain is assembled from TRBV20-1 and TRBJ2-2, with 9 bases matching TRBD2. Sequenced sample: memory (CD45RO+) T cells sorted from blood. The cell subset or site label, read with the paper, signifies: CD45RO+ enriched T cells. The DNA sequence is TGCAGTGCGCCGACTAGCGGGAACACCGGGGAGCTGTTTTTT. Its amino acids are CSAPTSGNTGELFF.